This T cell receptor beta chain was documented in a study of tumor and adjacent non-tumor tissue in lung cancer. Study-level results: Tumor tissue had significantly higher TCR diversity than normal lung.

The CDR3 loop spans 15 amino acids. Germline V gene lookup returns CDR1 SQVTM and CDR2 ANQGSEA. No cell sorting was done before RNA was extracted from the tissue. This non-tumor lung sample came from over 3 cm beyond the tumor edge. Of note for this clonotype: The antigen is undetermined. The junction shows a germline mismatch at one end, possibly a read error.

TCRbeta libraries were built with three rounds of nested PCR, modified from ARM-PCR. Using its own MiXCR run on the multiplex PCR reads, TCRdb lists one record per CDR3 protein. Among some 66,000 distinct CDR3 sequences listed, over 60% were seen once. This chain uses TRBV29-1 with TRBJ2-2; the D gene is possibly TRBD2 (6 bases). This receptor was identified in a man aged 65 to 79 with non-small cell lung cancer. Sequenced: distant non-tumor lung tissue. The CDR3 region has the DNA TGCAGCGTCAACCAGGGACTTGAAAACACCGGGAAGCTGTTTTTT. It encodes CSVNQGLENTGKLFF.